This T cell receptor beta chain came from a study of blood T cell repertoires in COVID-19. Background on the study: COVID-19 samples from acute and convalescent phases originated in the United States, Italy and Spain. In each case, the material was cDNA or gDNA derived from T cells, B-cell-depleted T cells, or PBMCs.

Study processing details: Amplifying reference gene primers gave estimates of nucleated cell counts. The assay was immunoSEQ multiplex PCR, and TCRdb's table has in-frame clones only and misses some. V and J calls and clone size come straight from that table; D and trimming were deduced from the DNA. This sample yields about 38,000 clones, of which nearly 90% are seen a single time; roughly 4.7% belongs to the top ten. This CDR3 has 14 residues. With 5 bases removed from V and 2 bases from J, the gap between germline ends came to 14 bases. CDR1 and CDR2 from the germline V gene are SGHRS and YFSETQ. This chain connects TRBV5-1 to TRBJ2-7; a weak D match, TRBD2 (5 bases). The source of this sequence is a man aged 60 to 69 with COVID-19, enrolled during active disease. The sample comprised peripheral blood. The DNA for the CDR3 is TGCGCCAGCAGTACCGGGGAACCCGCCTACGAGCAGTACTTC. Its protein product is CASSTGEPAYEQYF. The full variable domain, in which reference TRBV5-1 and TRBJ2-7 provide the parts outside the CDR3, is KAGVTQTPRYLIKTRGQQVTLSCSPISGHRSVSWYQQTPGQGLQFLFEYFSETQRNKGNFPGRFSGRQFSNSRSEMNVSTLELGDSALYLCASSTGEPAYEQYFGPGTRLTVT.